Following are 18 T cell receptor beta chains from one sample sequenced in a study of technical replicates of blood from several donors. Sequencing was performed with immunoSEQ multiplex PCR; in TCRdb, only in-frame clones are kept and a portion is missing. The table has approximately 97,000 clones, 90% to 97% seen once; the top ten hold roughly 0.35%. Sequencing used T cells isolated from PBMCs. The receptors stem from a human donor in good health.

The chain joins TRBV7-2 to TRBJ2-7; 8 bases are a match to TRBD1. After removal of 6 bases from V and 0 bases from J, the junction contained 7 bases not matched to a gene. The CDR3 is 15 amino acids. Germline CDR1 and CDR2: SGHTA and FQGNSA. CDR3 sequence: CASSQQGGGSYEQYF. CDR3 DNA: TGTGCCAGCAGTCAACAGGGGGGCGGCTCCTACGAGCAGTACTTC.

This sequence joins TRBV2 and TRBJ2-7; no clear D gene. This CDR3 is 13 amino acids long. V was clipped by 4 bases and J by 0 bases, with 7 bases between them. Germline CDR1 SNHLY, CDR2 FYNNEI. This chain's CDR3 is CASSGDNSYEQYF. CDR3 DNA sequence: TGTGCCAGCAGTGGAGACAACTCCTACGAGCAGTACTTC.

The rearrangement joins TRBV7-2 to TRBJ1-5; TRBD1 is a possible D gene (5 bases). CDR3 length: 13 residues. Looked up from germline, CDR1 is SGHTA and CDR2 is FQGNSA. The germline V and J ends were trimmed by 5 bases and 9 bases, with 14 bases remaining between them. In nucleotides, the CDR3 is TGTGCCAGCAGCCCGACAGTCCTAGGGCCCCAGCATTTT. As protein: CASSPTVLGPQHF. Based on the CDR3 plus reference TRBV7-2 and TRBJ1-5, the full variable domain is GAGVSQSPSNKVTEKGKDVELRCDPISGHTALYWYRQSLGQGLEFLIYFQGNSAPDKSGLPSDRFSAERTGGSVSTLTIQRTQQEDSAVYLCASSPTVLGPQHFGDGTRLSIL.

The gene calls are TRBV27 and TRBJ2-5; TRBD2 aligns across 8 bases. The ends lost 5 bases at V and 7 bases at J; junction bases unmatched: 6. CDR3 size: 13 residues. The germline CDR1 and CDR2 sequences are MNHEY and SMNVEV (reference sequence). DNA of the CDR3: TGTGCCAGCAGTCCAATAGCGGGAAGGACCCAGTACTTC. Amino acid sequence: CASSPIAGRTQYF.

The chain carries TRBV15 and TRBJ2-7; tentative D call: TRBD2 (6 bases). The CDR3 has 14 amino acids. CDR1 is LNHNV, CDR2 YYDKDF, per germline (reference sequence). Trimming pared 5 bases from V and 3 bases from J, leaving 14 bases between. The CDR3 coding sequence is TGTGCCACCAGCTCTGGCGGGGAGATCTACGAGCAGTACTTC. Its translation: CATSSGGEIYEQYF.

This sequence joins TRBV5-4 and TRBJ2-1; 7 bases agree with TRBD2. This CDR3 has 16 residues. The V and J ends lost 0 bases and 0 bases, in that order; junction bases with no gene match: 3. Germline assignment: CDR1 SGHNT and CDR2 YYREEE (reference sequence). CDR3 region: CASSLVRTSSYNEQFF. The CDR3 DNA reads TGTGCCAGCAGCTTGGTGAGGACTAGCTCCTACAATGAGCAGTTCTTC.

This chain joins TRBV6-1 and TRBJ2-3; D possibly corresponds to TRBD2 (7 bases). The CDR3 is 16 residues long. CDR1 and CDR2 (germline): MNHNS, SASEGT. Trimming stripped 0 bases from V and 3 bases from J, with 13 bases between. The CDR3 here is CASSEAGAGVTDTQYF. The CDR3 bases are TGTGCCAGCAGTGAAGCGGGGGCGGGGGTTACAGATACGCAGTATTTT.

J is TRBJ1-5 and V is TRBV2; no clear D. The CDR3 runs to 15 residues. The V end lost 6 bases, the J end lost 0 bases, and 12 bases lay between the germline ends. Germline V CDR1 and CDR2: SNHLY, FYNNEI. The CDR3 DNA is TGTGCCAGCAGGCAAAGGCAGGCTAGCAATCAGCCCCAGCATTTT. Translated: CASRQRQASNQPQHF. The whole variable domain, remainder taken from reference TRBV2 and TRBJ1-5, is EPEVTQTPSHQVTQMGQEVILRCVPISNHLYFYWYRQILGQKVEFLVSFYNNEISEKSEIFDDQFSVERPDGSNFTLKIRSTKLEDSAMYFCASRQRQASNQPQHFGDGTRLSIL.

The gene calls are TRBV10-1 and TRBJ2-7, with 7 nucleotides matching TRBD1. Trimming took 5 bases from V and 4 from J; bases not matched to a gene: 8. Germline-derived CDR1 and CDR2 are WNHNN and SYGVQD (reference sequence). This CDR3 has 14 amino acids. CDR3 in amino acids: CASSPGTASYEQYF. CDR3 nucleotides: TGCGCCAGCAGTCCCGGGACAGCTAGTTACGAGCAGTACTTC.

The CDR3 DNA is TGTGCCAGCACCCCAGCGGGAGGGTCCTACGAGCAGTACTTC. It translates to CASTPAGGSYEQYF. This chain uses TRBV6-5 with TRBJ2-7, with TRBD2 matching 10 bases. The J segment lost 1 base and the V segment lost 7 bases, leaving 4 bases of the junction unmatched. CDR1 MNHEY and CDR2 SVGAGI come from the germline V gene. This CDR3 spans 14 amino acids.

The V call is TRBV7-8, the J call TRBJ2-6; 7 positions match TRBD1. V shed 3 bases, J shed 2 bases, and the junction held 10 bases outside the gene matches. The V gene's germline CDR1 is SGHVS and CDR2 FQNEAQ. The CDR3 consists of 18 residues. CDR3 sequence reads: CASSFLTGNPTGANVLTF. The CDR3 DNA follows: TGTGCCAGCAGCTTCCTGACAGGGAACCCCACTGGGGCCAACGTCCTGACTTTC. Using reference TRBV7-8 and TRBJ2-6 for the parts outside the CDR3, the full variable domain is GAGVSQSPRYKVAKRGQDVALRCDPISGHVSLFWYQQALGQGPEFLTYFQNEAQLDKSGLPSDRFFAERPEGSVSTLKIQRTQQEDSAVYLCASSFLTGNPTGANVLTFGAGSRLTVL.

For the CDR3, the DNA is TGTGCCAGCAGCTTGGGGGGCCCAGATACGCAGTATTTT. Translation: CASSLGGPDTQYF. The J gene is TRBJ2-3, the V gene TRBV5-6; D may be TRBD1 (5 bases). Germline assignment: CDR1 SGHDT and CDR2 YYEEEE. V was trimmed by 0 bases and J by 4 bases, leaving 6 bases between them. The CDR3 has 13 residues. The whole variable domain, remainder taken from reference TRBV5-6 and TRBJ2-3, is DAGVTQSPTHLIKTRGQQVTLRCSPKSGHDTVSWYQQALGQGPQFIFQYYEEEERQRGNFPDRFSGHQFPNYSSELNVNALLLGDSALYLCASSLGGPDTQYFGPGTRLTVL.

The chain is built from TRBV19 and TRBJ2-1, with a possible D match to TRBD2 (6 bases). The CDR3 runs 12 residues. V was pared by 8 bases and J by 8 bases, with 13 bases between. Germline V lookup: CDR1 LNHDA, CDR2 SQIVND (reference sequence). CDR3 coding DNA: TGTGCCAGTGGGGACTTGACGGATGAGCAGTTCTTC. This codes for CASGDLTDEQFF. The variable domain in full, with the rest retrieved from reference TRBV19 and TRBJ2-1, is DGGITQSPKYLFRKEGQNVTLSCEQNLNHDAMYWYRQDPGQGLRLIYYSQIVNDFQKGDIAEGYSVSREKKESFPLTVTSAQKNPTAFYLCASGDLTDEQFFGPGTRLTVL.

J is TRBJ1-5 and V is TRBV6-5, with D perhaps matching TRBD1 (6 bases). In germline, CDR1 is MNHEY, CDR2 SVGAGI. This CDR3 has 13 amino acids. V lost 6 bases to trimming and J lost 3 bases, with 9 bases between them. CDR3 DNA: TGTGCCAGCAGGAGGACAGTCAATCAGCCCCAGCATTTT. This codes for CASRRTVNQPQHF.

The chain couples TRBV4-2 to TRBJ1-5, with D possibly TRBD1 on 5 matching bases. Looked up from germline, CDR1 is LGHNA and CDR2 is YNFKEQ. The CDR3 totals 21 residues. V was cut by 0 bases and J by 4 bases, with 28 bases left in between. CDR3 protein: CASSQDPLVWETQQANQPQHF. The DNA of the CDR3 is TGTGCCAGCAGCCAAGACCCACTCGTTTGGGAAACACAACAGGCAAATCAGCCCCAGCATTTT.

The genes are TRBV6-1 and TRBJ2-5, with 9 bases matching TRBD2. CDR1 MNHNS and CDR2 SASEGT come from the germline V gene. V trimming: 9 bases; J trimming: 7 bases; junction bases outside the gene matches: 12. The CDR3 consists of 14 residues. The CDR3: CASVDLAGSGTQYF. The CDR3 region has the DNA TGTGCCAGTGTGGACCTAGCGGGGAGTGGGACCCAGTACTTC.

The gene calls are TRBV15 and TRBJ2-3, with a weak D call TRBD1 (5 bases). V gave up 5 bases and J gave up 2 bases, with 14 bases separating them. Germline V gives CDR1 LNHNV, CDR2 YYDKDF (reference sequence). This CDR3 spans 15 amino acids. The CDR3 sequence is CATSPRAGITDTQYF. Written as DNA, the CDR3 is TGTGCCACCAGCCCAAGGGCAGGGATCACAGATACGCAGTATTTT. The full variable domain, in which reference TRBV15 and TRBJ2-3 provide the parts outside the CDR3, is DAMVIQNPRYQVTQFGKPVTLSCSQTLNHNVMYWYQQKSSQAPKLLFHYYDKDFNNEADTPDNFQSRRPNTSFCFLDIRSPGLGDTAMYLCATSPRAGITDTQYFGPGTRLTVL.

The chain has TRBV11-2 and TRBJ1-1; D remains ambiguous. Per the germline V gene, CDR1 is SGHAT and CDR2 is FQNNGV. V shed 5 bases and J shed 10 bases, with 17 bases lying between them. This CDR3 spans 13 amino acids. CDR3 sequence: CASSPDTPNRAFF. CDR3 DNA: TGTGCCAGCAGCCCCGACACCCCTAACCGAGCTTTCTTT.